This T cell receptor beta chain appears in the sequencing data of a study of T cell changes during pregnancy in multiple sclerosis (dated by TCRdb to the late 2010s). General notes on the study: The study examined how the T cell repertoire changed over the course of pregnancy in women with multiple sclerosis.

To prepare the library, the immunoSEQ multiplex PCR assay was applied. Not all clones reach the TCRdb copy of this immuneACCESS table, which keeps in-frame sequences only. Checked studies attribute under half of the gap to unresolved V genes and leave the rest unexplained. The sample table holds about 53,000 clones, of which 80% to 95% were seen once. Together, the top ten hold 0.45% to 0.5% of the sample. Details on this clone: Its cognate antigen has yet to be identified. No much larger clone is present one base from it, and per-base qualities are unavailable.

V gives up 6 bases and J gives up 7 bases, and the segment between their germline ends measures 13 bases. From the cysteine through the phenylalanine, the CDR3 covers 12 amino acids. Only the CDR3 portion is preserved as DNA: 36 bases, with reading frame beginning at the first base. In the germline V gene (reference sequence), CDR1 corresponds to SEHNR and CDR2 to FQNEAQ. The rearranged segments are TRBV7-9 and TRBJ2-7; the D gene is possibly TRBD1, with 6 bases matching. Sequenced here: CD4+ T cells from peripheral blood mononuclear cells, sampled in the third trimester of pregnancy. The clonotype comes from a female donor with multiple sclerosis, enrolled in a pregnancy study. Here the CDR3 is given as CASRDSHGEQYF. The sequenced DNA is TGTGCCAGCAGGGACAGCCATGGGGAGCAGTACTTC.